The clone carrying this T cell receptor (beta chain) has just a few counts. What it binds is unknown. The sample originates from a study of T cell responses to AZD1222 COVID-19 vaccine. General observations from the study: Increased Spike-specific TCR breadth and depth were observed after two AZD1222 doses.

There are 16 residues in the CDR3. V gave up 0 bases and J gave up 1 base; unmatched junction bases: 0. Germline assignment: CDR1 MGHRA and CDR2 YSYEKL. Clones were sequenced by immunoSEQ multiplex PCR, and TCRdb holds only the in-frame ones, with some missing. The sample records around 120,000 clones, roughly 87% being singletons. The receptor was isolated from an adult in good health. This sequence joins TRBV4-1 and TRBJ2-6, with 7 bases that match TRBD1. Source: peripheral blood, taken on day 0 of AZD1222 vaccination. CDR3: CASSQEQGSGANVLTF. CDR3 DNA: TGCGCCAGCAGCCAAGAACAGGGGTCTGGGGCCAACGTCCTGACTTTC.